The present TCR beta chain was sequenced within a study of cytomegalovirus exposure and HLA in healthy donors. General study points: Earlier analysis looked at TCR beta V segments, and most were productive about 90% or about 30% of the time.

Details on this clone: Its antigen remains unknown.

Both 60 Vbeta primers and 13 Jbeta primers went into the PCR. TCRdb's table, derived via immunoSEQ multiplex PCR, lists solely in-frame clones and lacks some. The repertoire holds about 110,000 clones, with about two thirds as singletons. The sample comprised PBMCs. The TCR was taken from a woman aged 70 to 79 in good health and CMV-seropositive.

The CDR3 nucleotides read TGTGCCACCAGCAGAGCAGGGATTGGCAATCAGCCCCAGCATTTT. Its protein is CATSRAGIGNQPQHF. This chain joins TRBV15 and TRBJ1-5; a weak D match, TRBD1 (5 bases). The germline V gene encodes CDR1 LNHNV and CDR2 YYDKDF (reference sequence). Between the trimmed V and J ends, which lost 1 base and 2 bases, there was a span of 9 bases. This CDR3 has 15 amino acids.